Each of the 6 T cell receptor beta chains below was sequenced from the same sample in a study of blood T cell repertoires in COVID-19. Sequencing used immunoSEQ multiplex PCR; TCRdb keeps in-frame clones, though not all of them. Here the sample spans a few hundred thousand clones, 80% to 85% being singletons. Specimen: PBMCs or T cells enriched from blood (not recorded which). Receptor source: a middle-aged man who had recovered from COVID-19.

The rearrangement uses TRBV5-6 and TRBJ2-4; the match to TRBD1 covers 9 bases. Germline V gene data show CDR1 as SGHDT and CDR2 as YYEEEE. V lost 4 bases and J lost 2; bases outside the gene matches: 7. The CDR3 runs to 16 residues. CDR3 DNA: TGTGCCAGCAGCAGACCGGGACAGGGATCCAAAAACATTCAGTACTTC. It is translated as CASSRPGQGSKNIQYF.

The rearrangement uses TRBV4-1 and TRBJ1-4; D not resolved. V was clipped by 0 bases and J by 8 bases, with 4 bases between them. CDR1 is MGHRA, CDR2 YSYEKL, per germline. This CDR3 comprises 12 residues. The CDR3 is CASSQDREKLFF. CDR3 DNA: TGCGCCAGCAGCCAAGATCGGGAAAAACTGTTTTTT.

This clone was seen just once. This chain links TRBV9 with TRBJ1-6, with 9 positions matching TRBD1. The CDR3 spans 16 residues. Germline CDR1 is SGDLS and CDR2 is YYNGEE. J lost 9 bases, V lost 0 bases, and 7 bases had no gene match. The CDR3 is CASSVGLGQGTSPLHF. DNA for the CDR3: TGTGCCAGCAGCGTAGGTCTGGGACAGGGTACTTCACCCCTCCACTTT.

Only a few counts were recorded for this clone. This chain joins TRBV12-3 or TRBV12-4 and TRBJ1-4; TRBD1 might be the D (5 bases). The CDR3 loop spans 13 amino acids. Trimming took 7 bases from V and 10 from J, leaving 16 bases between them. The CDR3: CASTPTRGGKLFF. CDR3 coding DNA: TGTGCCAGCACCCCTACCCGGGGGGGAAAACTGTTTTTT.

The gene calls are TRBV2 and TRBJ2-1, with D maybe TRBD1 (6 bases). The V end was cut by 0 bases, the J end by 9 bases, with 12 bases between. The CDR3 has 14 amino acids. From germline, CDR1 is SNHLY and CDR2 FYNNEI. The CDR3 protein is CASSEAGGGGEQFF. The CDR3 coding sequence is TGTGCCAGCAGTGAAGCAGGGGGTGGCGGTGAGCAGTTCTTC. Supplemented by reference TRBV2 and TRBJ2-1, the full variable domain reads EPEVTQTPSHQVTQMGQEVILRCVPISNHLYFYWYRQILGQKVEFLVSFYNNEISEKSEIFDDQFSVERPDGSNFTLKIRSTKLEDSAMYFCASSEAGGGGEQFFGPGTRLTVL.

CDR3 in amino acids: CASSRQGIAFF. The CDR3 DNA sequence: TGTGCCAGCAGTAGACAGGGTATAGCTTTCTTT. The chain couples TRBV11-3 to TRBJ1-1, with 7 bases fitting TRBD1. After removal of 6 bases from V and 10 bases from J, the junction contained 5 bases not matched to a gene. The CDR3 totals 11 residues. Germline values: CDR1 SGHNT, CDR2 YENEEA.